This is a list of T cell receptor beta chains from one sample in a study of Ad26.COV2.S vaccination and SARS-CoV-2 variants. Libraries were prepared by immunoSEQ multiplex PCR; TCRdb keeps only in-frame clonotypes and omits some of them. Found here are a few hundred thousand clones, 83% of them singletons; the top ten hold around 7.4%. This sample comprised peripheral blood, obtained in a trial of Ad26.COV2.S vaccine versus placebo. These receptors all come from a person aged 18-60 years who received the Ad26.COV2.S COVID-19 vaccine or a placebo. Each CDR3 is given with its conserved first and last residue.

v_gene: TRBV5-4
j_gene: TRBJ1-1
CDR3aa: CASSLARSFNTEAFF

v_gene: TRBV7-3
j_gene: TRBJ2-3
CDR3aa: CASSLKGDTQYF

v_gene: TRBV5-1
j_gene: TRBJ2-7
CDR3aa: CASSLDGTRGSYEQYF

v_gene: TRBV3-1/TRBV3-2
j_gene: TRBJ2-2
CDR3aa: CASSQGYEPGGTGELFF

v_gene: TRBV5-6
j_gene: TRBJ1-1
CDR3aa: CASSRGGAEAFF

v_gene: TRBV7-2
j_gene: TRBJ2-7
CDR3aa: CASSPRVSGQYEQYF

v_gene: TRBV2
j_gene: TRBJ1-5
CDR3aa: CASSRTGSNQPQHF

v_gene: TRBV19
j_gene: TRBJ1-5
CDR3aa: CASTVGGYSNQPQHF

v_gene: TRBV19
j_gene: TRBJ2-1
CDR3aa: CASGMGGNGWNEQFF

v_gene: TRBV24-1
j_gene: TRBJ2-1
CDR3aa: CATQDRTSLQFF

v_gene: TRBV9
j_gene: TRBJ2-7
CDR3aa: CASSPPGREQYF

v_gene: TRBV10-2
j_gene: TRBJ2-7
CDR3aa: CASSETGGYEQYF

v_gene: TRBV3-1/TRBV3-2
j_gene: TRBJ2-1
CDR3aa: CASSRTSGLYNEQFF

v_gene: TRBV30
j_gene: TRBJ1-3
CDR3aa: CAWVLFLYF

v_gene: TRBV7-8
j_gene: TRBJ1-1
CDR3aa: CASSLLSRGTEAFF

v_gene: TRBV27
j_gene: TRBJ2-6
CDR3aa: CASRNAGSGANVLTF

v_gene: TRBV7-6
j_gene: TRBJ1-1
CDR3aa: CASSLGQGVSSTEAFF

v_gene: TRBV7-6
j_gene: TRBJ2-7
CDR3aa: CASSAEMSGRAHEQYF

v_gene: TRBV27
j_gene: TRBJ2-3
CDR3aa: CASSGGGNTQYF

v_gene: TRBV5-5
j_gene: TRBJ1-2
CDR3aa: CASTPRRGEEGYTF

v_gene: TRBV4-1
j_gene: TRBJ2-1
CDR3aa: CASSKIIPGNEQFF

v_gene: TRBV6-6
j_gene: TRBJ1-3
CDR3aa: CASSYRDNGNTIYF

v_gene: TRBV6-5
j_gene: TRBJ1-2
CDR3aa: CASSYFPVDYGYTF

v_gene: TRBV12-5
j_gene: TRBJ2-7
CDR3aa: CASGFSGYEQYF

v_gene: TRBV7-3
j_gene: TRBJ2-1
CDR3aa: CASSSPSGTSGSRYNEQFF

v_gene: TRBV12-5
j_gene: TRBJ2-7
CDR3aa: CASGAETGSYEQYF

v_gene: TRBV5-1
j_gene: TRBJ2-5
CDR3aa: CASSLGPQETQYF

v_gene: TRBV12-3/TRBV12-4
j_gene: TRBJ2-3
CDR3aa: CASRGTETQYF

v_gene: TRBV5-1
j_gene: TRBJ2-7
CDR3aa: CASSLYGTAGYYEQYF

v_gene: TRBV10-1
j_gene: TRBJ2-2
CDR3aa: CASSESRGGNTGELFF

v_gene: TRBV6-1
j_gene: TRBJ2-1
CDR3aa: CASSERKTSGSYNEQFF

v_gene: TRBV6-5
j_gene: TRBJ2-1
CDR3aa: CASSPRGGAYNEQFF

v_gene: TRBV18
j_gene: TRBJ1-3
CDR3aa: CASSQNQGEGGNTIYF

v_gene: TRBV4-1
j_gene: TRBJ2-1
CDR3aa: CASSQGRGSYNEQFF

v_gene: TRBV21-1
j_gene: TRBJ1-6
CDR3aa: CASSGQGGETPLHF

v_gene: TRBV7-9
j_gene: TRBJ1-1
CDR3aa: CASRRGTGGTEAFF

v_gene: TRBV9
j_gene: TRBJ1-2
CDR3aa: CASSPGQGLYTF

v_gene: TRBV30
j_gene: TRBJ1-2
CDR3aa: CAWSYEGANYGYTF

v_gene: TRBV4-1
j_gene: TRBJ2-3
CDR3aa: CASSQATLAGGRTDTQYF

v_gene: TRBV30
j_gene: TRBJ1-5
CDR3aa: CAWRIHGGNQPQHF

v_gene: TRBV11-3
j_gene: TRBJ2-7
CDR3aa: CASGLGLNNDEQYF

v_gene: TRBV9
j_gene: TRBJ2-1
CDR3aa: CASSVVGGGPNNEQFF

v_gene: TRBV27
j_gene: TRBJ2-7
CDR3aa: CASGSGTSSYEQYF

v_gene: TRBV19
j_gene: TRBJ1-5
CDR3aa: CASIRRAPRDSNQPQHF

v_gene: TRBV5-1
j_gene: TRBJ2-3
CDR3aa: CASSGSGSADTQYF

v_gene: TRBV18
j_gene: TRBJ2-1
CDR3aa: CASSPDRAGSNEQFF

v_gene: TRBV7-3
j_gene: TRBJ2-5
CDR3aa: CASSEWGEETQYF

v_gene: TRBV18
j_gene: TRBJ1-4
CDR3aa: CASSPFGSQLNEKLFF

v_gene: TRBV5-1
j_gene: TRBJ1-2
CDR3aa: CASSSLQGLPGGYTF

v_gene: TRBV7-2
j_gene: TRBJ2-1
CDR3aa: CASSSGVTNEQFF

v_gene: TRBV4-1
j_gene: TRBJ1-1
CDR3aa: CASSRRTVQFPFF

v_gene: TRBV16
j_gene: TRBJ1-5
CDR3aa: CASSDTQEGVWNQPQHF

v_gene: TRBV19
j_gene: TRBJ1-6
CDR3aa: CASNRGYNSPLHF

v_gene: TRBV2
j_gene: TRBJ1-6
CDR3aa: CASSPRQGVGSPLHF

v_gene: TRBV12-3/TRBV12-4
j_gene: TRBJ2-1
CDR3aa: CASSLPSRVEQFF

v_gene: TRBV7-9
j_gene: TRBJ1-2
CDR3aa: CASTPRGSTNYGYTF

v_gene: TRBV7-9
j_gene: TRBJ2-2
CDR3aa: CASSRGKGLGTGELFF

v_gene: TRBV11-2
j_gene: TRBJ2-1
CDR3aa: CASSAGSGEQFF

v_gene: TRBV13
j_gene: TRBJ2-7
CDR3aa: CASSLGTGVNYEQYF

v_gene: TRBV29-1
j_gene: TRBJ1-4
CDR3aa: CSVTKGGQNEKLFF